The T cell receptor (beta chain) described here comes from a study of T cells after yellow fever vaccination. The wider study: SMART-Seq v4 Ultra Low Input handled preparation of low-cell-number fractions.

Study-wide findings and caveats: Abundant bulk-population clonotypes could contaminate the FACS-sorted repertoires. Though it reached lower strength, the secondary response hit its peak faster, day 5 versus 15.

TCRdb re-called the 5' RACE reads with MiXCR, one entry per CDR3 protein. The sample shows 360,000 or so distinct CDR3 sequences, around 10% of them seen only once. This clonotype was counted only a few times. Its specificity is unknown. Sequencing was performed on PBMCs, taken on the day of the first yellow fever vaccination. The receptor comes from a man between 18 and 35 years old who received the YFV17D yellow fever vaccine.

CDR3 sequence reads: CASSSLGARDTQYF. For the CDR3, the DNA is TGCGCCAGCAGCTCCCTTGGGGCGCGGGATACGCAGTATTTT. The chain combines TRBV5-1 with TRBJ2-3, with a tentative D call TRBD1 (5 bases). V lost 3 bases to trimming and J lost 6 bases, with 14 bases between them. Germline values: CDR1 SGHRS, CDR2 YFSETQ. The CDR3 runs to 14 residues.